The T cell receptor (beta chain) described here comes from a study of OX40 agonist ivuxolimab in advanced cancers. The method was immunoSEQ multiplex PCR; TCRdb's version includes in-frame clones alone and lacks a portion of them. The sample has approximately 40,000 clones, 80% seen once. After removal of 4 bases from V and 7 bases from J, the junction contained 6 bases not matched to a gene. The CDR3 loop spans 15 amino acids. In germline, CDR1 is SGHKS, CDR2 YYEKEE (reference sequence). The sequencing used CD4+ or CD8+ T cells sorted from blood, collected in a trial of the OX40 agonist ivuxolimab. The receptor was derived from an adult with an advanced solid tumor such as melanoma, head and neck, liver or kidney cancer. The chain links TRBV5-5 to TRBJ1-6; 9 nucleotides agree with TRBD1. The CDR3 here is CASSLWTGENSPLHF. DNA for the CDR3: TGTGCCAGCAGCCTCTGGACAGGGGAAAATTCACCCCTCCACTTT. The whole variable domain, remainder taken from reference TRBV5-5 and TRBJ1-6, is DAGVTQSPTHLIKTRGQQVTLRCSPISGHKSVSWYQQVLGQGPQFIFQYYEKEERGRGNFPDRFSARQFPNYSSELNVNALLLGDSALYLCASSLWTGENSPLHFGNGTRLTVT.